This T cell receptor beta chain was retrieved from a study of identical twins. Germline CDR1 reads DFQATT; CDR2 reads SNEGSKA (reference sequence). V lost 4 bases and J 5 bases, leaving 3 bases between the germline ends. The CDR3 sequence is 10 residues long. TCRdb reprocessed the 5' RACE reads via MiXCR and lists one record per CDR3 protein. The data hold some 250,000 distinct CDR3 sequences, with about an eighth observed a single time. This clonotype was seen a handful of times. Its target is unknown. General study findings and limits: Where out-of-frame alpha sequences were twin-shared, they showed excess low generation probability. The authors noted that invariant MAIT and iNKT cells could partly confound zero-insertion analyses. Compared with models, monozygotic twins showed more out-of-frame TCR alpha sharing.

The sample was also reused in another study, on yellow fever vaccine responses in identical twins. This second study says: Reportedly, twins' vaccine T cell responses looked partly convergent and partly personalized.

This clonotype originated in a woman between 18 and 30 years old in good health. Sample: memory (CD45RO+) T cells sorted from blood. The chain carries TRBV20-1 and TRBJ2-1; D is unclear. CDR3 sequence reads: CSATHNEQFF. CDR3 bases: TGCAGTGCTACCCACAATGAGCAGTTCTTC.